This note documents a single T cell receptor beta chain sequence. This sample stems from a study of early T cells in non-severe SARS-CoV-2 infection. Tagging with unique molecular identifiers was applied to individual cDNA molecules. TCRdb analysed the 5' RACE reads with MiXCR anew, one entry per CDR3 protein. The sample shows tens of thousands of distinct CDR3 sequences, about 13% of them seen only once. This CDR3 spans 14 amino acids. After removal of 6 bases from V and 5 bases from J, the junction contained 8 bases not matched to a gene. Germline V lookup: CDR1 MRHNA, CDR2 SNTAGT. Sequenced sample: whole blood. The V and J genes are TRBV6-4 and TRBJ2-5, with TRBD2 identical over 8 bases. The TCR was taken from an adult who was a healthcare worker with PCR-confirmed SARS-CoV-2 infection or an uninfected control (not recorded which). CDR3 nucleotide sequence: TGTGCCAGCAGCCTTAACGGGGGGGAGGAGACCCAGTACTTC. It yields the protein CASSLNGGEETQYF.